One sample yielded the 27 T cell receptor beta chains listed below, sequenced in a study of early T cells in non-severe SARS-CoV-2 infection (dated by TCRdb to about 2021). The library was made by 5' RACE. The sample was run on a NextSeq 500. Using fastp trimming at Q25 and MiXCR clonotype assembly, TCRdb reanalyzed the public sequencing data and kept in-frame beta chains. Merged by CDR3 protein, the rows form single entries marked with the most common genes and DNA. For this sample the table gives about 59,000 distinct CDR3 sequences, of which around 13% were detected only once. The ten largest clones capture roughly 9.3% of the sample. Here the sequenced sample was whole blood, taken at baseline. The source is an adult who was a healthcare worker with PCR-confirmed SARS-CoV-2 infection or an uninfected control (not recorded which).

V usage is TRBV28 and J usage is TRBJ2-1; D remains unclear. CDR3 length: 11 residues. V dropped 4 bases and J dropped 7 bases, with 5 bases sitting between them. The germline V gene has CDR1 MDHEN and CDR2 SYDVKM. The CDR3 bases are TGTGCCAGCAGTTACATAAATGAGCAGTTCTTC. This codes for CASSYINEQFF.

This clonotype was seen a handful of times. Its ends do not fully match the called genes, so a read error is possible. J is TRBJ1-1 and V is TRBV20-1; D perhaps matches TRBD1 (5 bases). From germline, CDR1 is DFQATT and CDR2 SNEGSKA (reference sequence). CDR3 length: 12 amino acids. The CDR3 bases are TGCAGTGCTAGACGACAGAACACTGAAGTTTTCTTT. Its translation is CSARRQNTEVFF.

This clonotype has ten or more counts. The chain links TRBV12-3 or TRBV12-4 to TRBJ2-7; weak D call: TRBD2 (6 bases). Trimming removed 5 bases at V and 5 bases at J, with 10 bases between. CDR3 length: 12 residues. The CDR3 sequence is CASSTRRDEQYF. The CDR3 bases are TGTGCCAGCAGTACTAGGAGGGACGAGCAGTACTTC.

This CDR3 reads CASSPGTSIPYEQYF. The CDR3 nucleotides read TGTGCCAGCAGCCCCGGGACTAGCATCCCCTACGAGCAGTACTTC. This chain links TRBV6-5 with TRBJ2-7; 9 positions agree with TRBD2. Per the germline V gene, CDR1 is MNHEY and CDR2 is SVGAGI. CDR3 length: 15 amino acids. After removal of 6 bases from V and 2 bases from J, the junction contained 8 bases not matched to a gene.

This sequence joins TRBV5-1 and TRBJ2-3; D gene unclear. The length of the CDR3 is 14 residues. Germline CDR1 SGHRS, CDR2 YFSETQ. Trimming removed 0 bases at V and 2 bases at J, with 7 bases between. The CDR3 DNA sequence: TGCGCCAGCAGCTTGGAAAGGGACACAGATACGCAGTATTTT. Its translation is CASSLERDTDTQYF.

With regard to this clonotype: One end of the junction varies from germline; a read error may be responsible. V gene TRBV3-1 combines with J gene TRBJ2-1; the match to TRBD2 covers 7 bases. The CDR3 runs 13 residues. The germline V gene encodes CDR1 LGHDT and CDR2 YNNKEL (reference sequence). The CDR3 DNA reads TGTGCCGGCAGCCATCAACTAGCGAGTGAGCAGTTCTTC. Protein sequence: CAGSHQLASEQFF.

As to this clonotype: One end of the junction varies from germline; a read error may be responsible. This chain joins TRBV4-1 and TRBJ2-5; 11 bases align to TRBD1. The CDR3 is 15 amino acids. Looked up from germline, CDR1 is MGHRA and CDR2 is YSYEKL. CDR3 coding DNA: TGCGCCAGCAGTCAAGGACAGGGGGCCTGGGAGACCCAGTACTTC. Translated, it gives CASSQGQGAWETQYF.

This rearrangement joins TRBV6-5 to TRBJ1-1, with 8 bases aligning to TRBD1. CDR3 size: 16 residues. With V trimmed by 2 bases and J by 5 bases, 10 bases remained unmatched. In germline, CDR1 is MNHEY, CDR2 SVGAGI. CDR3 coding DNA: TGTGCCAGCAGTTACACAGGGGGGAATAGAAGGACTGAAGCTTTCTTT. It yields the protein CASSYTGGNRRTEAFF.

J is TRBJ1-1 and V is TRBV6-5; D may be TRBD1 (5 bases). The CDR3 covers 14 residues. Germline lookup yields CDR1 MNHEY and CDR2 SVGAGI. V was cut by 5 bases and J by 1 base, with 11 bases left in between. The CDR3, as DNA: TGTGCCAGCAGTGACGGTGACAGGAACACTGAAGCTTTCTTT. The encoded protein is CASSDGDRNTEAFF.

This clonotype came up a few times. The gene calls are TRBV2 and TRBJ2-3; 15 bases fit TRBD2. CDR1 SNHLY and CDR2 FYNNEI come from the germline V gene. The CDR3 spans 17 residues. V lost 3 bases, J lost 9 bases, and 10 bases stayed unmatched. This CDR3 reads CASSEIRPGTSGRTQYF. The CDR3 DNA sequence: TGTGCCAGCAGTGAGATCAGACCTGGGACTAGCGGGAGGACGCAGTATTTT.

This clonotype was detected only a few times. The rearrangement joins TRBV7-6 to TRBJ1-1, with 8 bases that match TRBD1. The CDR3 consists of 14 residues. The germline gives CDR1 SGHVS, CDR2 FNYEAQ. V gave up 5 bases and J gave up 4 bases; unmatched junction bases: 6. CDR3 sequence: CASSPLTGGTEAFF. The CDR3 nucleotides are TGTGCCAGCAGCCCCCTTACAGGGGGCACTGAAGCTTTCTTT.

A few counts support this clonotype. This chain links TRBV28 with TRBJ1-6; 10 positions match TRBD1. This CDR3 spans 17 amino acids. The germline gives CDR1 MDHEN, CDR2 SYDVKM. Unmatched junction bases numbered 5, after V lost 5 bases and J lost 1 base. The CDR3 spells CASSRTGGMSYNSPLHF. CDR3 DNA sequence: TGTGCCAGCAGTCGGACAGGGGGAATGTCCTATAATTCACCCCTCCACTTT.

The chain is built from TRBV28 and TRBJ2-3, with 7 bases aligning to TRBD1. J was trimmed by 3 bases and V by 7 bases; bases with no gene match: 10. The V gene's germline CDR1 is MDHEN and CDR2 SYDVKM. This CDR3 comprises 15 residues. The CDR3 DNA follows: TGTGCCAGCAAGGGGTTAGGGGGCGGGACAGATACGCAGTATTTT. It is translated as CASKGLGGGTDTQYF.

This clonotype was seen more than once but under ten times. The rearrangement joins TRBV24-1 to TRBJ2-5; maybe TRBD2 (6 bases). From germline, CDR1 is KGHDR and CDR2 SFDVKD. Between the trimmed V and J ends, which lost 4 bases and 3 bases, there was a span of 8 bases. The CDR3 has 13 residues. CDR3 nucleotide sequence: TGTGCCACCAGTGACCCGGGGGAAGAGACCCAGTACTTC. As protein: CATSDPGEETQYF.

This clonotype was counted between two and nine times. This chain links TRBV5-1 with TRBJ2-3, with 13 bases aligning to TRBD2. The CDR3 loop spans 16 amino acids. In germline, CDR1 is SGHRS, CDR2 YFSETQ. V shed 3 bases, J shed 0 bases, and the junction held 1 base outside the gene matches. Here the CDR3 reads CASSWTSGGSTDTQYF. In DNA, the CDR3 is TGCGCCAGCAGCTGGACTAGCGGGGGTAGCACAGATACGCAGTATTTT.

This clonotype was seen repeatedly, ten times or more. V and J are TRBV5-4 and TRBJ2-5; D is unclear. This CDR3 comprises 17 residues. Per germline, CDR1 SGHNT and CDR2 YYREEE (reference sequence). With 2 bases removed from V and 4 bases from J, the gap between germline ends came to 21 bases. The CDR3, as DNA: TGTGCCAGCAGCTTCATACTTCGGACGCAAAAGGCAGAGACCCAGTACTTC. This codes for CASSFILRTQKAETQYF.

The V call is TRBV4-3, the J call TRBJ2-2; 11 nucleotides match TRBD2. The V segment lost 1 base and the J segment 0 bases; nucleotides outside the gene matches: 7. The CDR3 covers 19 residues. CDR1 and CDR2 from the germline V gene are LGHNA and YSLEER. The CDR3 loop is CASSQVLSTSGANTGELFF. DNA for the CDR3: TGCGCCAGCAGCCAAGTGCTATCGACTAGCGGGGCGAACACCGGGGAGCTGTTTTTT.

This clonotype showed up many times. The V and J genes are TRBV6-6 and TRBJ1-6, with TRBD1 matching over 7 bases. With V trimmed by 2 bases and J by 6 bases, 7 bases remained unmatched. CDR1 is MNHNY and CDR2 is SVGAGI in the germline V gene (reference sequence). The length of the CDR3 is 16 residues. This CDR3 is CASSYKQGSGNSPLHF. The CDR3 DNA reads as TGTGCCAGCAGTTACAAACAGGGGAGCGGTAATTCACCCCTCCACTTT.

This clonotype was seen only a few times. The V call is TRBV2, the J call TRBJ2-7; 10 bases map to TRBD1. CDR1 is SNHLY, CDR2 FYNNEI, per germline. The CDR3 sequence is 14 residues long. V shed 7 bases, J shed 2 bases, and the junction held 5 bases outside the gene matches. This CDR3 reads CASNVDRGTYEQYF. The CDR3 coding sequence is TGTGCCAGCAACGTGGACAGGGGGACCTACGAGCAGTACTTC.

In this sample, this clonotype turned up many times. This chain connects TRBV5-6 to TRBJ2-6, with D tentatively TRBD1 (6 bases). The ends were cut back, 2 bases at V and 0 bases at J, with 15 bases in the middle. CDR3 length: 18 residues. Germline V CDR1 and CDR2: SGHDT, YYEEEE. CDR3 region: CASSFPTGLDSGANVLTF. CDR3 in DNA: TGTGCCAGCAGCTTCCCGACAGGCTTGGACTCTGGGGCCAACGTCCTGACTTTC.

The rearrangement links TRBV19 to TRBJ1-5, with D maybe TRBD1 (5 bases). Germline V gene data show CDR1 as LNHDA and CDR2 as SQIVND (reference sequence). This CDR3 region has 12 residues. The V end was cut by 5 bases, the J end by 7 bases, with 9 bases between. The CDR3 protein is CASSGGGQPQHF. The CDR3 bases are TGTGCCAGTAGTGGGGGTGGCCAGCCCCAGCATTTT.

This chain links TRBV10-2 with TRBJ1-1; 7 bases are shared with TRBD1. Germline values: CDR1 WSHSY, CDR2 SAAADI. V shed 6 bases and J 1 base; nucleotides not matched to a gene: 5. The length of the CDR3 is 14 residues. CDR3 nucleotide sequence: TGCGCCAGCAGCCTATCAGGGGGGAACACTGAAGCTTTCTTT. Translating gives CASSLSGGNTEAFF.

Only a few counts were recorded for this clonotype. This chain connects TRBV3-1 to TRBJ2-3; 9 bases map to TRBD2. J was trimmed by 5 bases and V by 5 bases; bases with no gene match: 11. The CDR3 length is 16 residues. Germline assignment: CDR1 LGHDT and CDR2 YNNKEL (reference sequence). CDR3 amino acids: CASSFPGGGAEDTQYF. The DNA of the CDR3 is TGTGCCAGCAGCTTCCCTGGCGGGGGGGCAGAAGATACGCAGTATTTT.

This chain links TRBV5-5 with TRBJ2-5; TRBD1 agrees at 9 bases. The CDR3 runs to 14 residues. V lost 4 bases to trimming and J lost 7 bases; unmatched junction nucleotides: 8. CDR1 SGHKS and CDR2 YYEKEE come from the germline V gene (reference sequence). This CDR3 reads CASSPGQGLGTQYF. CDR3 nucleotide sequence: TGTGCCAGCAGCCCGGGACAGGGACTTGGGACCCAGTACTTC.

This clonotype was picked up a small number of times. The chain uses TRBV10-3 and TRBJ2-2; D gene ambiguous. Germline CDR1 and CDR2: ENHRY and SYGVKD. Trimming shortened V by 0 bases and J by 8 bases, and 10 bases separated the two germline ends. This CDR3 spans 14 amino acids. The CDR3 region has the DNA TGTGCCATCAGTGAGTCGACAATGGCGGGGGAGCTGTTTTTT. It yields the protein CAISESTMAGELFF.

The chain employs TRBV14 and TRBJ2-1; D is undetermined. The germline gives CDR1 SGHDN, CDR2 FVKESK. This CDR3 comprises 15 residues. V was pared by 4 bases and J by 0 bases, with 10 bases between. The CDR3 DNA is TGTGCCAGCAGCCCTAGGCTCAGCTCCTACAATGAGCAGTTCTTC. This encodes CASSPRLSSYNEQFF.

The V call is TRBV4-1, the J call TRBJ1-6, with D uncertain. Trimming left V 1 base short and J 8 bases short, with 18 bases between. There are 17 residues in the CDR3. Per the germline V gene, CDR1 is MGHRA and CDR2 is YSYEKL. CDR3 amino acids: CASSQVDMGWLDSPLHF. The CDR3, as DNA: TGCGCCAGCAGCCAAGTTGATATGGGATGGTTAGATTCACCCCTCCACTTT.